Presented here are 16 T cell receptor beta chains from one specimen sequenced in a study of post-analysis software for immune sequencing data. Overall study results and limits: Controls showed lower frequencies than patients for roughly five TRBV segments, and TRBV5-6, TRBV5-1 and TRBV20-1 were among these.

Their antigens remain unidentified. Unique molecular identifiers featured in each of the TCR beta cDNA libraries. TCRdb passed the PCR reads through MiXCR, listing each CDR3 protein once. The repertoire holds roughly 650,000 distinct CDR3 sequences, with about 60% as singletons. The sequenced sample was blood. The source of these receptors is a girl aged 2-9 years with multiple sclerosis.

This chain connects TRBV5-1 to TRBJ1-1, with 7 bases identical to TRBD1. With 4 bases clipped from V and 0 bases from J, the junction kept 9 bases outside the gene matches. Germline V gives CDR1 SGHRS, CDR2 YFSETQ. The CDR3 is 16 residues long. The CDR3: CASSTGSTGMNTEAFF. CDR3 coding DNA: TGCGCCAGCAGCACGGGATCGACAGGGATGAACACTGAAGCTTTCTTT. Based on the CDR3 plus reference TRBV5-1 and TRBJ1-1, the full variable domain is KAGVTQTPRYLIKTRGQQVTLSCSPISGHRSVSWYQQTPGQGLQFLFEYFSETQRNKGNFPGRFSGRQFSNSRSEMNVSTLELGDSALYLCASSTGSTGMNTEAFFGQGTRLTVV.

CDR3 residues: CASSLEVFRLTSGSDTQYF. In DNA, the CDR3 is TGCGCCAGCAGCTTGGAGGTTTTTAGGCTGACTAGCGGCTCAGATACGCAGTATTTT. The chain uses TRBV5-1 and TRBJ2-3; 9 nucleotides match TRBD2. The CDR3 totals 19 residues. V was pared by 0 bases and J by 4 bases, with 15 bases of the junction left unmatched. Germline CDR1 is SGHRS and CDR2 is YFSETQ.

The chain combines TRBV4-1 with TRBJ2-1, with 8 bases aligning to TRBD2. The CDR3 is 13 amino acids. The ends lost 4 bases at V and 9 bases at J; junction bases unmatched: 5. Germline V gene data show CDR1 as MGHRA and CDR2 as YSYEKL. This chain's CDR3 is CASSRSGRSEQFF. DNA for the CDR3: TGCGCCAGCAGCCGGAGCGGGAGATCTGAGCAGTTCTTC.

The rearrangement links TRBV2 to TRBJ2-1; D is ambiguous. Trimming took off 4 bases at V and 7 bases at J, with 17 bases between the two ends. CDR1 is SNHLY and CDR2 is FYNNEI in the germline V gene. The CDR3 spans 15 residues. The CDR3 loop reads CASSGPLGIGNEQFF. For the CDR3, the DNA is TGTGCCAGCAGTGGTCCCTTAGGGATAGGGAATGAGCAGTTCTTC.

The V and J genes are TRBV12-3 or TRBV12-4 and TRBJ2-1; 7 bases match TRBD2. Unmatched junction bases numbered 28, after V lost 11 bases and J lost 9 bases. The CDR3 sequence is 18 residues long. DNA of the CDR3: TGTGCCGGCGCCTACTTTGTGGGAGGGAGATTAGGTATAAGTGAGCAGTTCTTC. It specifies CAGAYFVGGRLGISEQFF.

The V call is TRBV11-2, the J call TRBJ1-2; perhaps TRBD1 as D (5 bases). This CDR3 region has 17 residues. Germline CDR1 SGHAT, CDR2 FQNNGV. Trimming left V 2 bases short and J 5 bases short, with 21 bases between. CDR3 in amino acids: CASSLIRTIDYTYGYTF. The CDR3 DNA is TGTGCCAGCAGCTTAATCAGGACAATAGATTATACTTATGGCTACACCTTC.

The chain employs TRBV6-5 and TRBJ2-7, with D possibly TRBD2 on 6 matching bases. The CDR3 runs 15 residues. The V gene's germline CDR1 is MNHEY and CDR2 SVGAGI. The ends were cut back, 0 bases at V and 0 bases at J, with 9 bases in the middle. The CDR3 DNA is TGTGCCAGCAGTTACTCGGACGGGGGCTCCTACGAGCAGTACTTC. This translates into CASSYSDGGSYEQYF.

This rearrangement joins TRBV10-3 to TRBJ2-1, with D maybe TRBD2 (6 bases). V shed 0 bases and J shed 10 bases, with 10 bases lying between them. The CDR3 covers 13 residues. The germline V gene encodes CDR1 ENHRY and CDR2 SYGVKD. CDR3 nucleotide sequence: TGTGCCATCAGTGAGTCTGCGGGGCGCGAGCAGTTCTTC. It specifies CAISESAGREQFF.

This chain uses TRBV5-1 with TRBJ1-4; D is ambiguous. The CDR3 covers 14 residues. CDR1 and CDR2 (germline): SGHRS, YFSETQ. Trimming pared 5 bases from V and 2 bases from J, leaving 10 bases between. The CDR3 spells CASSEGGTNEKLFF. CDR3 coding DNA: TGCGCCAGCAGTGAAGGCGGGACTAATGAAAAACTGTTTTTT.

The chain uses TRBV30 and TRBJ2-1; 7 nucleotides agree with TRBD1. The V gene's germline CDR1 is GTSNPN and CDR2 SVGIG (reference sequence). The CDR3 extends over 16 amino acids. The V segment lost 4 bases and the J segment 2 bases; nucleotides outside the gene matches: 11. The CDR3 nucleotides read TGTGCCTGGACCAGGGGGAAGACAATCCCCTACAATGAGCAGTTCTTC. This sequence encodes CAWTRGKTIPYNEQFF.

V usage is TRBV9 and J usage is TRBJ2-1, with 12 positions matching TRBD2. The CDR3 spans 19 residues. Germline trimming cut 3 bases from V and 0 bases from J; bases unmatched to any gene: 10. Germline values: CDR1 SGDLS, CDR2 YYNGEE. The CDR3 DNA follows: TGTGCCAGCAGCGAGGGGGGACTAGCGGGCTTTAGCTCCTACAATGAGCAGTTCTTC. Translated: CASSEGGLAGFSSYNEQFF. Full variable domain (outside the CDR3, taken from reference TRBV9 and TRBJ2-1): DSGVTQTPKHLITATGQRVTLRCSPRSGDLSVYWYQQSLDQGLQFLIQYYNGEERAKGNILERFSAQQFPDLHSELNLSSLELGDSALYFCASSEGGLAGFSSYNEQFFGPGTRLTVL.

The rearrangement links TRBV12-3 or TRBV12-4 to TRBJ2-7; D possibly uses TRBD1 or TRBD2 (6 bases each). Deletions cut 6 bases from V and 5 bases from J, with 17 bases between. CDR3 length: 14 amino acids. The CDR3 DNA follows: TGTGCCAGCAGCCCGGCTGAGGGGGGTAACGAGCAGTACTTC. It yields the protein CASSPAEGGNEQYF.

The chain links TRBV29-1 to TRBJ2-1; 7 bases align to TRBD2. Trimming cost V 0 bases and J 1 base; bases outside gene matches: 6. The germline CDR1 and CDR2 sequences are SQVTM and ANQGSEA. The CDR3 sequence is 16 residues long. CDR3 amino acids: CSVEDGRGRSYNEQFF. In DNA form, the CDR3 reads TGCAGCGTTGAAGATGGGCGGGGGAGGTCCTACAATGAGCAGTTCTTC.

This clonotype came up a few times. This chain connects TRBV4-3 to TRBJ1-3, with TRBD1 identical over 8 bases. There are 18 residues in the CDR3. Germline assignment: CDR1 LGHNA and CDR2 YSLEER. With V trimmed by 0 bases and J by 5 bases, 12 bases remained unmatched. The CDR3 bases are TGCGCCAGCAGCCAAGAATTTTTGGGGCAGGGGGCAAGAAACACCATATATTTT. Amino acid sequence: CASSQEFLGQGARNTIYF.

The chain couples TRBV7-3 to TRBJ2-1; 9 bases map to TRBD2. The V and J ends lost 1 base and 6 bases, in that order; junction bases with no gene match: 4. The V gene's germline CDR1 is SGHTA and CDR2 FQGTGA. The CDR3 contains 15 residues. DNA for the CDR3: TGTGCCAGCAGCTTAAAGGCGGGAGGGCCCAATGAGCAGTTCTTC. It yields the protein CASSLKAGGPNEQFF.

CDR3 region: CSAREASGPDTQYF. In nucleotides, the CDR3 is TGCAGTGCTAGAGAGGCTAGCGGTCCAGATACGCAGTATTTT. The chain links TRBV20-1 to TRBJ2-3; 7 bases are shared with TRBD2. V shed 0 bases, J shed 4 bases, and the junction held 4 bases outside the gene matches. The V gene's germline CDR1 is DFQATT and CDR2 SNEGSKA (reference sequence). CDR3 length: 14 residues.